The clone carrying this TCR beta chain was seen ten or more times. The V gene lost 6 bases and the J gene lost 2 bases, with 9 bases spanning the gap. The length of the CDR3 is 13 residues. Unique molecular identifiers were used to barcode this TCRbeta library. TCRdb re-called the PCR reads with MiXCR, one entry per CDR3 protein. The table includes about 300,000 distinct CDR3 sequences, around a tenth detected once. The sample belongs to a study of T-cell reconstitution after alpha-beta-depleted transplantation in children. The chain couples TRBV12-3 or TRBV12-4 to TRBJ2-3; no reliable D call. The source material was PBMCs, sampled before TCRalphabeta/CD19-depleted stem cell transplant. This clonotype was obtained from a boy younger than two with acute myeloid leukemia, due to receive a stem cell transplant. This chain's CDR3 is CASRYRATDTQYF. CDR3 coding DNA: TGTGCCAGCAGGTATCGGGCCACAGATACGCAGTATTTT.